The subject of this entry is one T cell receptor (beta chain). Its antigen is still unknown. This sample stems from a study of cytomegalovirus exposure and HLA in healthy donors. The study, taken as a whole, reports: The records held CMV serostatus as the only immune exposure information. Researchers counted over 150 TCR beta chains as cytomegalovirus-associated. What a later analysis showed was that several of the most significant clusters appeared linked to common viral pathogens.

The study ran its PCR with 60 Vbeta and 13 Jbeta primers. The repertoire was sequenced with immunoSEQ multiplex PCR; TCRdb's copy has only in-frame clones and lacks some. The profile shows some 130,000 clones, about 78% of them singletons. Germline CDR1 WSHSY, CDR2 SAAADI. After removal of 6 bases from V and 1 base from J, the junction contained 5 bases not matched to a gene. CDR3 length: 14 residues. The V call is TRBV10-2, the J call TRBJ1-1; 7 nucleotides agree with TRBD1. This TCR came from a female donor in good health and CMV-seronegative. The sequencing input was PBMCs. Here the CDR3 reads CASRQGKGNTEAFF. The CDR3 coding sequence is TGCGCCAGCAGACAGGGGAAGGGGAACACTGAAGCTTTCTTT.